The clone carrying this T cell receptor (beta chain) came up a few times. What it recognizes is unknown. Germline V gene lookup returns CDR1 ENHRY and CDR2 SYGVKD. V lost 3 bases and J lost 4, with 12 bases in between. The CDR3 totals 14 residues. The TCRbeta library was prepared with unique molecular identifiers. One entry per CDR3 protein, called by TCRdb with MiXCR from the PCR reads. In the table there are about 980,000 distinct CDR3 sequences, under 30% of which are singletons. The record originates from a study of T-cell reconstitution after alpha-beta-depleted transplantation in children. Study-level results: Approximately two months post-transplant, alpha-beta T cells reportedly originated from several hundred expanded graft clones. T-cell counts and diversity were attributed mostly to newly produced T cells one year after transplant.

The receptor's source is a boy under two years old who had a stem cell transplant for SCID, so the T cells may come from the graft donor. The chain carries TRBV10-3 and TRBJ1-2, with D unresolved. The sample here was PBMCs, mostly from graft donor cells, taken 360 days after TCRalphabeta/CD19-depleted stem cell transplant. CDR3 residues: CAISDSRGSYGYTF. The CDR3 bases are TGTGCCATCAGTGATTCCCGGGGTTCCTATGGCTACACCTTC.